The rows below give T cell receptor beta chains drawn from one sample of a study. Via MiXCR, TCRdb re-called the RT-PCR reads, giving one row per CDR3 protein. In the table there are more than 550,000 distinct CDR3 sequences, 13% to 15% of which are singletons. Sequencing was carried out using memory CD4+ T cells from blood. All receptors derive from a female donor in good health, serving as a healthy control. CDR3s include the opening cysteine and the closing phenylalanine or tryptophan. D genes are given only for firm matches.

D gene: .; J gene: TRBJ2-3; V gene: TRBV11-2; CDR3 protein: CATGSVADTQYF
D gene: .; J gene: TRBJ2-4; V gene: TRBV24-1; CDR3 protein: CATSDSDLRDIQYF
D gene: .; J gene: TRBJ2-2; V gene: TRBV11-1; CDR3 protein: CASSFDIGGTGELFF
D gene: TRBD2; J gene: TRBJ2-1; V gene: TRBV11-2; CDR3 protein: CASSLGREGVEQFF
D gene: .; J gene: TRBJ2-1; V gene: TRBV20-1; CDR3 protein: CSARDRRVPSSYNEQFF
D gene: TRBD2; J gene: TRBJ2-7; V gene: TRBV20-1; CDR3 protein: CSARPGLAGAEQYF
D gene: .; J gene: TRBJ2-1; V gene: TRBV20-1; CDR3 protein: CSAWDPTGSYNEQFF
D gene: TRBD2; J gene: TRBJ2-3; V gene: TRBV20-1; CDR3 protein: CSASGRGADTQYF
D gene: .; J gene: TRBJ2-7; V gene: TRBV6-2/TRBV6-3; CDR3 protein: CASSPVAYEQYF
D gene: TRBD2; J gene: TRBJ2-2; V gene: TRBV5-1; CDR3 protein: CASSVTSGRNTGELFF